This TCR beta chain was retrieved from a study of blood T cell repertoires in COVID-19. Study-wide background: Material from acute and convalescent COVID-19 was sourced from the United States, Italy and Spain.

Original handling: Amplifying reference gene primers gave estimates of nucleated cell counts. The assay was immunoSEQ multiplex PCR, and TCRdb's table has in-frame clones only and misses some. V and J calls plus clone size are reproduced from that table; the DNA served to infer D and trimming. The table shows roughly 60,000 clones, with approximately 75% occurring only once. The sample holds one count of this clone. The CDR3 extends over 14 amino acids. The V gene's germline CDR1 is LGHDT and CDR2 YNNKEL (reference sequence). Trimming cost V 4 bases and J 2 bases, with 11 bases left between them. The receptor was isolated from a man of 80 years or more with acute or convalescent COVID-19. Sequencing input: peripheral blood. The chain links TRBV3-1 (or the pseudogene TRBV3-2) to TRBJ1-2; D might be TRBD1 (5 bases). The chain's CDR3 is CASSPRGENYGYTF. The CDR3 DNA reads as TGTGCCAGCAGCCCCCGGGGGGAGAACTATGGCTACACCTTC.